This T cell receptor (beta chain) emerged from a study of T-cell memory formation after mild COVID-19. Study details: There were largely donor-specific TCR clusters. Study-wide findings and caveats: Later expanders leaned CD4+, whereas day 15 to 85 contracting clones were balanced CD4/CD8.

TCRalpha and TCRbeta libraries used 5'RACE with constant-segment primers and UMIs. TCRdb reprocessed the 5' RACE reads via MiXCR and lists one record per CDR3 protein. In the table there are under 300,000 distinct CDR3 sequences, 7% to 10% of which are singletons. On this clonotype: The antigen is not known.

Sequencing was done on a sample of PBMCs or a T cell subset sorted from them (not recorded which). This clonotype originated in a man younger than 35 who had mild COVID-19 (a few samples of this study predate the infection). Cell type and time point are not known.

CDR3 nucleotides: TGTGCCAGCAGCCAAGATTCTAAGGGAAATAACTATGGCTACACCTTC. Protein sequence: CASSQDSKGNNYGYTF. The rearrangement links TRBV4-2 to TRBJ1-2; D not resolved. CDR3 length: 16 residues. The V end lost 0 bases, the J end lost 1 base, and 12 bases lay between the germline ends. Looked up from germline, CDR1 is LGHNA and CDR2 is YNFKEQ.